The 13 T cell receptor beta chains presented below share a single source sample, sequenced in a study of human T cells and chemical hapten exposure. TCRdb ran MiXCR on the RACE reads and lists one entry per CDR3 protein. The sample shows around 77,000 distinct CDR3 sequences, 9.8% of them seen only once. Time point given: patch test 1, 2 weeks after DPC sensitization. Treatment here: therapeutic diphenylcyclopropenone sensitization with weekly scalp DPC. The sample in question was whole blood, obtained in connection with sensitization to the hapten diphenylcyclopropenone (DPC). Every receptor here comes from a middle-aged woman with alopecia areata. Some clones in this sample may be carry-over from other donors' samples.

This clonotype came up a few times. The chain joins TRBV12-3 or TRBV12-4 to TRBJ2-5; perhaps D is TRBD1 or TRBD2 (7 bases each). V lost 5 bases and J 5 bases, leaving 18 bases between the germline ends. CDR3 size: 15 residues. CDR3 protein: CASSPRGVRGETQYF. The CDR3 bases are TGTGCCAGCAGTCCCCGGGGGGTCAGGGGGGAGACCCAGTACTTC.

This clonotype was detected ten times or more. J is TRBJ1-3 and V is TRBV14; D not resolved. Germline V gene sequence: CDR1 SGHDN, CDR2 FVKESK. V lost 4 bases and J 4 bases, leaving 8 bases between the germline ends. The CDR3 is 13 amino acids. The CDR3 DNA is TGTGCCAGCAGCCCTATCCGGGGAAACACCATATATTTT. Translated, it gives CASSPIRGNTIYF.

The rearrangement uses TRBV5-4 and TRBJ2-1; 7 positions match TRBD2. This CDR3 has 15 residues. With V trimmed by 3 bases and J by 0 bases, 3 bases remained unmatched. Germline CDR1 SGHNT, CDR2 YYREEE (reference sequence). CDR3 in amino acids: CASSWGGSSYNEQFF. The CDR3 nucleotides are TGTGCCAGCAGCTGGGGGGGGAGCTCCTACAATGAGCAGTTCTTC.

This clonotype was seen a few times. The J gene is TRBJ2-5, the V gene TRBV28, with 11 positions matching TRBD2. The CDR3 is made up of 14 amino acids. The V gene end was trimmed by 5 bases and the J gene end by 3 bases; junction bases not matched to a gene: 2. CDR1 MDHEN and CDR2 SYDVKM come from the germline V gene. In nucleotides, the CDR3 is TGTGCCAGCAGTGGGGGACTAGCGGAAGAGACCCAGTACTTC. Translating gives CASSGGLAEETQYF.

In nucleotides, the CDR3 is TGTGCCAGCAGCTTAGATCCCTACAGACCCTCTGAAGCTTTCTTT. Its translation: CASSLDPYRPSEAFF. The genes are TRBV7-2 and TRBJ1-1; no reliable D call. The germline V gene encodes CDR1 SGHTA and CDR2 FQGNSA. The CDR3 extends over 15 amino acids. The V gene lost 1 base and the J gene lost 6 bases, with 15 bases spanning the gap.

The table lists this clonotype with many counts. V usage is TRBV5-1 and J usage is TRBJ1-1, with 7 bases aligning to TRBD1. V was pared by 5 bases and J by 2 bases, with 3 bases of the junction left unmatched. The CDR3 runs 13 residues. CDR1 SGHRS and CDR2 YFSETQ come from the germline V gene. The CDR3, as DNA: TGCGCCAGCAGATGGACAGGTAACACTGAAGCTTTCTTT. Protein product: CASRWTGNTEAFF.

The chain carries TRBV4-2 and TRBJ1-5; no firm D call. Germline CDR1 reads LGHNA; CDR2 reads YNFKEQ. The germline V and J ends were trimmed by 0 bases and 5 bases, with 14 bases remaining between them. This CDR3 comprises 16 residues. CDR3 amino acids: CASSQDLRGKDQPQHF. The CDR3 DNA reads TGTGCCAGCAGCCAAGATCTTCGGGGAAAGGATCAGCCCCAGCATTTT.

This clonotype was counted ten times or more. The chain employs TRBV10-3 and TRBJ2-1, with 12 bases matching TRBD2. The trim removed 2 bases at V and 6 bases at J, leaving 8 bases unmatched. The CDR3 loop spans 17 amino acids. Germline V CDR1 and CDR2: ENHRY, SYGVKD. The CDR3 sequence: CAISEAGGTSGFNEQFF. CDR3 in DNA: TGTGCCATCAGTGAGGCAGGGGGGACTAGCGGGTTCAATGAGCAGTTCTTC.

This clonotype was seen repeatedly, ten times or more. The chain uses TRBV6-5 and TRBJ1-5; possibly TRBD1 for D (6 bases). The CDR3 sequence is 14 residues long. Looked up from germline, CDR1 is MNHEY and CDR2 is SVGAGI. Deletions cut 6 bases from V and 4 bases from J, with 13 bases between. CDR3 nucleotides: TGTGCCAGCAGAGCAGGGGAGGGAAATCAGCCCCAGCATTTT. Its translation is CASRAGEGNQPQHF.

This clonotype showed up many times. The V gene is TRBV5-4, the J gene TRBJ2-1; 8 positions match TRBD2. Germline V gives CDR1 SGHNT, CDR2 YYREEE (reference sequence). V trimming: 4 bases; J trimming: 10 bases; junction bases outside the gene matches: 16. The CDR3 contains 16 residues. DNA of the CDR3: TGTGCCAGCAGCCTCGAGGGGCTAGCGGGCGCCGGGGAGCAGTTCTTC. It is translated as CASSLEGLAGAGEQFF.

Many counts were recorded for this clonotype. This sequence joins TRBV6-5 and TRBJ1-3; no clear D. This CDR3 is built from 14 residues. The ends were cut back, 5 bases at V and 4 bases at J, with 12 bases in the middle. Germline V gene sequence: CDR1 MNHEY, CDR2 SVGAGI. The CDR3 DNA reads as TGTGCCAGCAGTCTGACGGCTTTCGGAAACACCATATATTTT. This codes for CASSLTAFGNTIYF.

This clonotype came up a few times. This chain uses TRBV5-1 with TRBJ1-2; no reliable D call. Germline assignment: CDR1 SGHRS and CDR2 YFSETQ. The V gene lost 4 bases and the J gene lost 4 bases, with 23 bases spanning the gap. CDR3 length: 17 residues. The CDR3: CASSPLVLEEAVYGYTF. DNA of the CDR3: TGCGCCAGCAGCCCTTTAGTACTTGAGGAGGCCGTCTATGGCTACACCTTC.

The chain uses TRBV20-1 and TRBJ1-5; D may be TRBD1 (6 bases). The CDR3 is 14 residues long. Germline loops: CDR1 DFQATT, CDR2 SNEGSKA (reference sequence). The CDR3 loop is CSLSGRQGNQPQHF. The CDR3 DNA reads TGCTCCCTTTCGGGGAGGCAGGGGAATCAGCCCCAGCATTTT.